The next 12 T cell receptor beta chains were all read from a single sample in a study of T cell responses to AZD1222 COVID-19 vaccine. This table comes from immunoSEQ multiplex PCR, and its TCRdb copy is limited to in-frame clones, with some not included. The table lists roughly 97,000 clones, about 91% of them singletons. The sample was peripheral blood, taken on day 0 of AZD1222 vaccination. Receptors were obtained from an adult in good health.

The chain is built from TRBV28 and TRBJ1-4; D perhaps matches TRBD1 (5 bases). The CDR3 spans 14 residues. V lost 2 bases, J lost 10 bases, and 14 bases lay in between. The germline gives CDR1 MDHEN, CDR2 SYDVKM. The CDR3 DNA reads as TGTGCCAGCAGTTTAGATGCGGGGGAGCGAAAACTGTTTTTT. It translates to CASSLDAGERKLFF. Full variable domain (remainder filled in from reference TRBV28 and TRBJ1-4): DVKVTQSSRYLVKRTGEKVFLECVQDMDHENMFWYRQDPGLGLRLIYFSYDVKMKEKGDIPEGYSVSREKKERFSLILESASTNQTSMYLCASSLDAGERKLFFGSGTQLSVL.

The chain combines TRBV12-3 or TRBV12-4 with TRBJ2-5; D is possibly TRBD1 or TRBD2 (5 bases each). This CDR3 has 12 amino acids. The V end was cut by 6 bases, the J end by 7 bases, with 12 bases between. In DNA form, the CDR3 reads TGTGCCAGCAGCCGGGACCAGGGGACCCAGTACTTC. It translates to CASSRDQGTQYF.

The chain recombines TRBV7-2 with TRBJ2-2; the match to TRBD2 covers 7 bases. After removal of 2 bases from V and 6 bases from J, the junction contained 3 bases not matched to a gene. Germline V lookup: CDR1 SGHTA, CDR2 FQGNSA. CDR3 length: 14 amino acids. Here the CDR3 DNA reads TGTGCCAGCAGCTTAACTGGGGGGGCCGGGGAGCTGTTTTTT. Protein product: CASSLTGGAGELFF.

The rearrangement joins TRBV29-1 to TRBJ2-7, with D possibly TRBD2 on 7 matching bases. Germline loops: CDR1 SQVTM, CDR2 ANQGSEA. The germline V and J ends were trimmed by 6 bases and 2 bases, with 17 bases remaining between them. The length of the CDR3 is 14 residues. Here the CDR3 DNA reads TGCAGCGTCCAGGGGCGTGGGGGGGCCTACGAGCAGTACTTC. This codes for CSVQGRGGAYEQYF.

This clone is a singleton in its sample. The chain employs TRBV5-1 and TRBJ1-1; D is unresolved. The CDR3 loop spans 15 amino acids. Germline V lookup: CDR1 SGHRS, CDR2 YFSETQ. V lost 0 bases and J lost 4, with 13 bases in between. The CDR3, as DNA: TGCGCCAGCAGCTTGGCCTCAGGTCTATCCACTGAAGCTTTCTTT. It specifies CASSLASGLSTEAFF.

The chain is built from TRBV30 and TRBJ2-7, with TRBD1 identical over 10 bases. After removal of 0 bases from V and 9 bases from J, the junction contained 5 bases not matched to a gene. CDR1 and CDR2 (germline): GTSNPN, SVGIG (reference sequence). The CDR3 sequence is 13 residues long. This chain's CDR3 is CAWSVKTGGVQYF. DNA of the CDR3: TGTGCCTGGAGTGTTAAGACAGGGGGCGTGCAGTACTTC. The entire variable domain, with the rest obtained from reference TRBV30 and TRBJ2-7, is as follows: SQTIHQWPATLVQPVGSPLSLECTVEGTSNPNLYWYRQAAGRGLQLLFYSVGIGQISSEVPQNLSASRPQDRQFILSSKKLLLSDSGFYLCAWSVKTGGVQYFGPGTRLTVT.

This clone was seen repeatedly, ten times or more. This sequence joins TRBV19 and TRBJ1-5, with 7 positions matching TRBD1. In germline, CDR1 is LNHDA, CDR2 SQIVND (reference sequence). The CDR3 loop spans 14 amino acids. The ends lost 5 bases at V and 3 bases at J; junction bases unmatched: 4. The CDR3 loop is CASSFTGANQPQHF. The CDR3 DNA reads TGTGCCAGTAGTTTTACAGGGGCCAATCAGCCCCAGCATTTT.

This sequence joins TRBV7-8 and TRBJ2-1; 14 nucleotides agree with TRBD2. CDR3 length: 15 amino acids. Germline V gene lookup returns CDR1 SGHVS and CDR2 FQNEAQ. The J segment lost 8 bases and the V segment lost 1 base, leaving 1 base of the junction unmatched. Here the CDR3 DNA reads TGTGCCAGCAGCTTAGGGGGACTAGCGGGGGATGAGCAGTTCTTC. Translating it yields CASSLGGLAGDEQFF.

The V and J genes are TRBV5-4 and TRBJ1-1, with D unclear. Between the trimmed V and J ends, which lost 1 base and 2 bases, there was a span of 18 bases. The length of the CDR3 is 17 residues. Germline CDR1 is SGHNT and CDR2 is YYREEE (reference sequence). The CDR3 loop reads CASSLPAPPQANTEAFF. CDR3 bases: TGTGCCAGCAGCTTGCCTGCGCCCCCCCAGGCCAACACTGAAGCTTTCTTT.

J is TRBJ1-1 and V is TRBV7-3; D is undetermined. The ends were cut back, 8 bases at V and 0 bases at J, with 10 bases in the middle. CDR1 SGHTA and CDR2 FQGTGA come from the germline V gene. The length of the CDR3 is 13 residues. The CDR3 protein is CASAPVMNTEAFF. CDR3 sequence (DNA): TGTGCCAGCGCCCCGGTAATGAACACTGAAGCTTTCTTT. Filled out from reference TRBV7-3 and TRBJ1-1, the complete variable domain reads GAGVSQTPSNKVTEKGKYVELRCDPISGHTALYWYRQSLGQGPEFLIYFQGTGAADDSGLPNDRFFAVRPEGSVSTLKIQRTERGDSAVYLCASAPVMNTEAFFGQGTRLTVV.

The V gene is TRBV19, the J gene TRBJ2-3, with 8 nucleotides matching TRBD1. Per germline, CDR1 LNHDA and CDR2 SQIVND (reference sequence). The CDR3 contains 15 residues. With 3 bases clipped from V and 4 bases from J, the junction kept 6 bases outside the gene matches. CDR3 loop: CASSIRTGSPDTQYF. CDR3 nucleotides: TGTGCCAGTAGTATTAGGACAGGGTCCCCAGATACGCAGTATTTT.

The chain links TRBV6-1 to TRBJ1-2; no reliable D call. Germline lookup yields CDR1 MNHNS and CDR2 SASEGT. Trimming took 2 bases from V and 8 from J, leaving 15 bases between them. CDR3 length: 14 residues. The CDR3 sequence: CASSESAVLGGYTF. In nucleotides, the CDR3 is TGTGCCAGCAGTGAAAGCGCAGTACTGGGAGGCTACACCTTC.